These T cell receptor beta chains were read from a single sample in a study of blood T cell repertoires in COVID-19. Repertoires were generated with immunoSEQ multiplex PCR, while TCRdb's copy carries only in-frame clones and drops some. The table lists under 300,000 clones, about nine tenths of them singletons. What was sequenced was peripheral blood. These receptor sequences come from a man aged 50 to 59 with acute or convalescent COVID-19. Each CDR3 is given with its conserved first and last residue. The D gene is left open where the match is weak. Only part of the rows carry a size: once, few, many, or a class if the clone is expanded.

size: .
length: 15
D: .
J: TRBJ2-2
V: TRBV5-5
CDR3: CASSPQWGRGGELFF
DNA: TGTGCCAGCAGCCCGCAGTGGGGGCGCGGTGGGGAGCTGTTTTTT

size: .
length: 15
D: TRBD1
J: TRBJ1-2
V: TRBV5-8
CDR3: CASSPRDRANYGYTF
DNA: TGTGCCAGCAGCCCCCGGGACAGAGCTAACTATGGCTACACCTTC

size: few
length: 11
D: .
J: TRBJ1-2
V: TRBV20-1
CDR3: CSAGDRQVHSF
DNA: TGCAGTGCTGGGGATCGACAGGTTCATTCCTTC

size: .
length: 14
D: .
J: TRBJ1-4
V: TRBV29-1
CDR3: CSVEDFRGNEKLFF
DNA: TGCAGCGTTGAAGATTTCCGCGGGAATGAAAAACTGTTTTTT

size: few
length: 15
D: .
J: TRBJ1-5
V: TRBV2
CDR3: CASRQGGFGNQPQHF
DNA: TGTGCCAGCAGGCAGGGTGGGTTTGGCAATCAGCCCCAGCATTTT

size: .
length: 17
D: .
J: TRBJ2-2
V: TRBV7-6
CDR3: CASSLVPGGRDTGELFF
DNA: TGTGCCAGCAGCTTAGTGCCCGGGGGGCGGGACACCGGGGAGCTGTTTTTT

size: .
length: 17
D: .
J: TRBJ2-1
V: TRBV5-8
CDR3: CASSLAGGRRINNEQFF
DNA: TGTGCCAGCAGCTTGGCCGGTGGGCGCCGGATTAACAATGAGCAGTTCTTC

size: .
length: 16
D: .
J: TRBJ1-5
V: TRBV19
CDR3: CASSIGPNPGNQPQHF
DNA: TGTGCCAGTAGTATTGGCCCCAACCCAGGCAATCAGCCCCAGCATTTT

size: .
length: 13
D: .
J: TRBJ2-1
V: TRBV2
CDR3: CASTVNLLVEQFF
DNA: TGTGCCAGCACCGTCAACTTACTAGTGGAGCAGTTCTTC

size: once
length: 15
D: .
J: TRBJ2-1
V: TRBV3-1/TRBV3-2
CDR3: CASSQDGSSYNEQFF
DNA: TGTGCCAGCAGCCAAGACGGGAGCTCCTACAATGAGCAGTTCTTC

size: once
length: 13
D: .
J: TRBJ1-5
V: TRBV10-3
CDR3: CAIRSDSNQPQHF
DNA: TGTGCCATTAGAAGTGATAGCAATCAGCCCCAGCATTTT

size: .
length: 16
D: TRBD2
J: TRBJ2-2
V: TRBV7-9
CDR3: CASSSGAGDRTGELFF
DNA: TGTGCCAGCAGCTCGGGAGCGGGGGATCGGACCGGGGAGCTGTTTTTT

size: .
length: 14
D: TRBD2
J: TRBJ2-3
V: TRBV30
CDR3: CAWFPPGGRDTQYF
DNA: TGTGCCTGGTTCCCCCCGGGGGGGCGGGATACGCAGTATTTT

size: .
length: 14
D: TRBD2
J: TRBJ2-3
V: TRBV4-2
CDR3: CASSQGDYADTQYF
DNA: TGTGCCAGCAGCCAAGGGGACTACGCAGATACGCAGTATTTT

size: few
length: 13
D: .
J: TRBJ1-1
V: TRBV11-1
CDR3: CASSLAGYTEAFF
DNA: TGTGCCAGCAGCTTGGCAGGGTACACTGAAGCTTTCTTT

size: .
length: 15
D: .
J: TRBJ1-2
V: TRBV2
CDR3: CASSVGGVRSYGYTF
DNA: TGTGCCAGCAGTGTGGGAGGGGTTCGTAGCTATGGCTACACCTTC

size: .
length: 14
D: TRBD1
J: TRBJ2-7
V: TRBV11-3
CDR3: CASSPRDRAHEQYF
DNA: TGTGCCAGCAGCCCCCGAGACAGGGCCCACGAGCAGTACTTC

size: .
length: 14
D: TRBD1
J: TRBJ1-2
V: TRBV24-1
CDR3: CATQGTGDNYGYTF
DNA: TGTGCCACCCAAGGGACAGGGGACAACTATGGCTACACCTTC

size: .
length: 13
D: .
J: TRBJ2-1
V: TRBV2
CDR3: CASMGAGYNEQFF
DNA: TGTGCCAGCATGGGGGCAGGCTACAATGAGCAGTTCTTC

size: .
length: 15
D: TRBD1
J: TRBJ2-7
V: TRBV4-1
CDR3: CASSQRDSSSYEQYF
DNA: TGCGCCAGCAGCCAGAGGGACAGTAGCTCCTACGAGCAGTACTTC

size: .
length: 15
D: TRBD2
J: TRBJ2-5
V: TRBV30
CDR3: CAWSVGTGGSETQYF
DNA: TGTGCCTGGAGTGTTGGGACCGGGGGGTCAGAGACCCAGTACTTC

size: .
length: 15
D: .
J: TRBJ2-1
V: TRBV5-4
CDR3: CASRSSLSFYNEQFF
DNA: TGTGCCAGCAGATCCTCCCTCTCCTTTTACAATGAGCAGTTCTTC

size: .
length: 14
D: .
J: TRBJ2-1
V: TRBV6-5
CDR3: CASTRVSSYNEQFF
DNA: TGTGCCAGCACCAGGGTGAGCTCCTACAATGAGCAGTTCTTC

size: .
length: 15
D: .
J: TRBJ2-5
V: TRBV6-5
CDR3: CASSYRASPQETQYF
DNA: TGTGCCAGCAGTTACCGAGCCTCCCCGCAAGAGACCCAGTACTTC

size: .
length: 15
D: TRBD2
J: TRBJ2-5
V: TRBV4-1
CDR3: CASSWTSGAAETQYF
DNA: TGCGCCAGCAGCTGGACTAGCGGGGCCGCTGAGACCCAGTACTTC

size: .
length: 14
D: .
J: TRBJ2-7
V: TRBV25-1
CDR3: CASSELVESFEQYF
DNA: TGTGCCAGCAGTGAATTGGTGGAGTCCTTTGAGCAGTACTTC

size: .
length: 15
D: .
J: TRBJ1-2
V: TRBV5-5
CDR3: CASSPDSASGYGYTF
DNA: TGTGCCAGCAGCCCGGACAGTGCCTCGGGCTATGGCTACACCTTC

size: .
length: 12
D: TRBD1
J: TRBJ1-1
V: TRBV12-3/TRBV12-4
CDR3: CATTTGVTEAFF
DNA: TGTGCCACCACTACAGGGGTCACTGAAGCTTTCTTT

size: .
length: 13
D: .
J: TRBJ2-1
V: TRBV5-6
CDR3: CASSWGVYNEQFF
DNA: TGTGCCAGCAGCTGGGGAGTTTACAATGAGCAGTTCTTC

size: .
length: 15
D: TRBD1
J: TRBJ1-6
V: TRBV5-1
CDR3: CASSPEGTVNSPLHF
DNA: TGCGCCAGCAGCCCGGAGGGGACAGTGAATTCACCCCTCCACTTT

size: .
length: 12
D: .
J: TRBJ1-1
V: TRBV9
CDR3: CASSGGDTEAFF
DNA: TGTGCCAGCAGCGGAGGAGACACTGAAGCTTTCTTT

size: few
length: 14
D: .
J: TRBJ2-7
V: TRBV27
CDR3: CASSPSWGVYEQYF
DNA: TGTGCCAGCAGTCCATCCTGGGGGGTCTACGAGCAGTACTTC

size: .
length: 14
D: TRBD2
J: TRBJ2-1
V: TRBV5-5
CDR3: CASSFDGGSNEQFF
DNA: TGTGCCAGCAGCTTTGACGGGGGGAGCAATGAGCAGTTCTTC

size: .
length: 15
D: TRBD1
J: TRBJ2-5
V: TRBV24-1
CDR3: CATSDARQGGETQYF
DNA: TGTGCCACCAGTGATGCACGACAGGGGGGAGAGACCCAGTACTTC

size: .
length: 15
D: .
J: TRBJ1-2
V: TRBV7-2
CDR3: CASSDPGTLFYGYTF
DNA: TGTGCCAGCAGCGACCCCGGGACACTTTTCTATGGCTACACCTTC

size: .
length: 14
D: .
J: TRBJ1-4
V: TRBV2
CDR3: CASSVRSRGEKLFF
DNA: TGTGCCAGCAGTGTAAGGTCCAGGGGTGAAAAACTGTTTTTT

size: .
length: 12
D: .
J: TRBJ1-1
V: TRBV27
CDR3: CASSHMNTEAFF
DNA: TGTGCCAGCAGCCACATGAACACTGAAGCTTTCTTT

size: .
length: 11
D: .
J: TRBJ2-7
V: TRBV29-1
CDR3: CSVVGGDEQYF
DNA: TGCAGCGTTGTAGGGGGAGACGAGCAGTACTTC

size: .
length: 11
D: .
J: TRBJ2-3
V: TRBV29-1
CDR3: CSDGSTDTQYF
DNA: TGCAGCGACGGGAGTACAGATACGCAGTATTTT

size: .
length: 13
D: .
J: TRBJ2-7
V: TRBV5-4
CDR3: CASSFEGEYEQYF
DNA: TGTGCCAGCAGCTTTGAGGGGGAATACGAGCAGTACTTC

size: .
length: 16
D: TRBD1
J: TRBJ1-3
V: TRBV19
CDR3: CASSRGTGSSGNTIYF
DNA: TGTGCCAGTAGTAGAGGGACAGGGAGCTCTGGAAACACCATATATTTT

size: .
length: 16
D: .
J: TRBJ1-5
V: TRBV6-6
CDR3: CASSQGQTFSNQPQHF
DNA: TGTGCCAGCAGTCAAGGACAGACCTTTAGCAATCAGCCCCAGCATTTT

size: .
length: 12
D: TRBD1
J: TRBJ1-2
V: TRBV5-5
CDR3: CASTRDSYGYTF
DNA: TGTGCCAGCACCCGGGACAGCTATGGCTACACCTTC

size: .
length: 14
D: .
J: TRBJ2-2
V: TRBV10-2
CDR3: CASSGGINTGELFF
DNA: TGCGCCAGCAGCGGCGGGATCAACACCGGGGAGCTGTTTTTT

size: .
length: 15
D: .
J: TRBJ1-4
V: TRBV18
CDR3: CASSPGTVGNEKLFF
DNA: TGTGCCAGCTCACCCGGTACAGTTGGGAATGAAAAACTGTTTTTT

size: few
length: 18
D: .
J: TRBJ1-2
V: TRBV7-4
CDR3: CASSYRDTTAAWAYGYTF
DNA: TGTGCCAGCAGCTACCGGGACACTACAGCCGCGTGGGCCTATGGCTACACCTTC

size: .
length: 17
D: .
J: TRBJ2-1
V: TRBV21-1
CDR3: CASSKGFRTPLYNEQFF
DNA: TGTGCCAGCAGCAAAGGGTTCAGGACACCTCTTTACAATGAGCAGTTCTTC

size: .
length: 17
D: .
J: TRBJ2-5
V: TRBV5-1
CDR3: CASSLLGFQGYQETQYF
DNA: TGCGCCAGCAGCTTGTTAGGGTTTCAGGGGTACCAAGAGACCCAGTACTTC

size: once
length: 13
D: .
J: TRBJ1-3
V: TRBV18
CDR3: CASSPRLEDTIYF
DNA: TGTGCCAGCTCACCGAGACTGGAAGACACCATATATTTT

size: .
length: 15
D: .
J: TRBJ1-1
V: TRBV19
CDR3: CASSPGGLLRTEAFF
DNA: TGTGCCAGTAGTCCCGGGGGGTTATTACGCACTGAAGCTTTCTTT

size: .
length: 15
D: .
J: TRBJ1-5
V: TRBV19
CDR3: CASRPGGISNQPQHF
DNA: TGTGCCAGTAGACCCGGGGGGATTAGCAATCAGCCCCAGCATTTT

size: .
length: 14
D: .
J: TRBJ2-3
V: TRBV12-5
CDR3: CASGLMTGTDTQYF
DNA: TGTGCTAGTGGTTTGATGACAGGCACAGATACGCAGTATTTT

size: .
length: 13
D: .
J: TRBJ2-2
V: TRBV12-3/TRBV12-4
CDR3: CASRALNTGELFF
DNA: TGTGCCAGCAGGGCCCTGAACACCGGGGAGCTGTTTTTT

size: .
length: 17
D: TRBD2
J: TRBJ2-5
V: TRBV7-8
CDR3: CASSLLSGGATVETQYF
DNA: TGTGCCAGCAGCCTCCTTAGCGGGGGGGCAACGGTGGAGACCCAGTACTTC